The rows below give T cell receptor beta chains drawn from one sample of a study of T cell repertoires in cytomegalovirus infection. These receptors are not linked to any known antigen. Via MiXCR, TCRdb re-called the reads, giving one row per CDR3 protein. Of approximately 730,000 distinct CDR3 sequences in the sample, roughly 29% are singletons; the top ten hold 13%. The material sequenced was cultured CD8+ T cells from PBMCs, taken from culture after CMV antigen stimulation. These receptors were collected from a human donor in good health (CMV status not recorded). Some clones in this sample may be carry-over from other donors' samples. CDR3s include the opening cysteine and the closing phenylalanine or tryptophan. The D gene is left open where the match is weak. The size field is filled for only some rows; it gives once, few, many or a size class.

>TRBV20-1|TRBD2|TRBJ2-2|-
TGCAGTGCTAGGACTAGCGTAAACACCGGGGAGCTGTTTTTT
CSARTSVNTGELFF
>TRBV20-1|-|TRBJ1-5|few
TGCAGTGCTAGAGACAGGGGCCCAGGGAGCCAGCCCCAGCATTTT
CSARDRGPGSQPQHF
>TRBV6-5|-|TRBJ1-1|few
TGTGCCAGCACCCCGGCGGGGAGCACTGAAGCTTTCTTT
CASTPAGSTEAFF
>TRBV6-2/TRBV6-3|-|TRBJ2-2|-
TGTGCCAGCAGTTACTCGAGTAGGGCTCAAAACACCGGGGAGCTGTTTTTT
CASSYSSRAQNTGELFF
>TRBV27|TRBD1|TRBJ2-1|-
TGTGCCAGCAGTTTGGGGGGGACAGGGTTTTGGGATGAGCAGTTCTTC
CASSLGGTGFWDEQFF
>TRBV12-3/TRBV12-4|-|TRBJ1-4|few
TGTGCCAGCAGTTTAGTCGGTGGAGTAGCGGAAAAACTGTTTTTT
CASSLVGGVAEKLFF
>TRBV3-1|TRBD1|TRBJ1-1|-
TGTGCCAGCAGCCCCTGGTCAGGGGGTAGGAACACTGAAGCTTTCTTT
CASSPWSGGRNTEAFF
>TRBV15|-|TRBJ1-5|-
TGTGCCACCAGCAGACACAGGGATAGCAATCAGCCCCAGCATTTT
CATSRHRDSNQPQHF
>TRBV7-9|-|TRBJ2-5|few
TGTGCCAGCAGCTCAGGGTTCGATAGCCCCCAGTACTTC
CASSSGFDSPQYF
>TRBV12-3/TRBV12-4|-|TRBJ2-7|-
TGTGCCAGCAGCGTGAGTCCCCCGGACGAGCAGTACTTC
CASSVSPPDEQYF
>TRBV15|TRBD1|TRBJ2-3|once
TGTGCCACCAGCAGAGGGCACCGGGACAGGGGGTCGAGGACAGATACGCAGTATTTT
CATSRGHRDRGSRTDTQYF
>TRBV7-9|TRBD1|TRBJ1-2|few
TGTGCCAGCAGCTACGTAAAGTCCAGACAGGGACCAAACTATGGCTACACCTTC
CASSYVKSRQGPNYGYTF
>TRBV4-3|-|TRBJ1-3|few
TGCGCCAGCAGCCTAGTTAGGTTATGGGATGAGACGGGACACCTGAGCTCTGGAAACACCATATATTTT
CASSLVRLWDETGHLSSGNTIYF
>TRBV5-3|-|TRBJ1-1|-
TGTGCCAGCAGCTTGGGGGCCTATTTGAACACTGAAGCTTTCTTT
CASSLGAYLNTEAFF
>TRBV4-1|-|TRBJ2-7|-
TGCGCCAGCAGCCCAATGTCAGGGTCCTACGAGCAGTACTTC
CASSPMSGSYEQYF
>TRBV10-3|TRBD1|TRBJ1-1|few
TGTGCCATCAGTGATAGGGGGCCGAACACTGAAGCTTTCTTT
CAISDRGPNTEAFF
>TRBV12-3/TRBV12-4|-|TRBJ1-1|many
TGTGCCAGCAGTTTAGTTCGAACTGAAGCTTTCTTT
CASSLVRTEAFF
>TRBV7-2|-|TRBJ2-3|few
TGTGCCAGCAGCTGGGAGGGGTTTGCCGGGACAGTAATCACAGATACGCAGTATTTT
CASSWEGFAGTVITDTQYF
>TRBV3-1|TRBD1|TRBJ1-5|many
TGTGCCAGCAGCCAAGGGACAGGGGGTAGCAATCAGCCCCAGCATTTT
CASSQGTGGSNQPQHF
>TRBV19|TRBD1|TRBJ2-7|few
TGTGCCATCCCGCAGACAGGGGGGTACGAGCAGTACTTC
CAIPQTGGYEQYF
>TRBV7-6|-|TRBJ1-2|-
TGTGCCAGCAGCTTAGGAGTTAAAGCTAACCATGGCTACACCTTC
CASSLGVKANHGYTF
>TRBV14|-|TRBJ2-1|-
TGTGCCAGCAGCCCGACTAGATCCTACAATGAGCAGTTCTTC
CASSPTRSYNEQFF
>TRBV27|-|TRBJ2-6|few
TGTGCCAGCAGTTTAAAACAATCTGGGGCCAACGTCCTGACTTTC
CASSLKQSGANVLTF
>TRBV4-2|-|TRBJ2-1|few
TGTGCCAGCAGGGGATTAGCCTCCTACAATGAGCAGTTCTTC
CASRGLASYNEQFF
>TRBV2|-|TRBJ2-2|-
TGTGCCAGCGAGGACGGGGCAACTAACACCGGGGAGCTGTTTTTT
CASEDGATNTGELFF
>TRBV4-2|TRBD1|TRBJ1-1|-
TGTGCCAGCAGCCGAAAGGACAGGGCCTCTGAAGCTTTCTTT
CASSRKDRASEAFF
>TRBV4-2|-|TRBJ1-1|-
TGTGCCAGCAGCCAAGTCCAAGGAATGAACACTGAAGCTTTCTTT
CASSQVQGMNTEAFF
>TRBV28|-|TRBJ1-2|few
TGTGCCAGCAGCTTACCCCAGGGTCCTCGCGGTGGCTACACCTTC
CASSLPQGPRGGYTF
>TRBV7-9|-|TRBJ1-1|-
TGTGCCAGCAGCCAGCGGGACGCGAATACCCGACCCGCTGAAGCTTTCTTT
CASSQRDANTRPAEAFF
>TRBV4-1|-|TRBJ1-1|-
TGCGCCAGCAGCCACCGGGACGCCATGAACACTGAAGCTTTCTTT
CASSHRDAMNTEAFF